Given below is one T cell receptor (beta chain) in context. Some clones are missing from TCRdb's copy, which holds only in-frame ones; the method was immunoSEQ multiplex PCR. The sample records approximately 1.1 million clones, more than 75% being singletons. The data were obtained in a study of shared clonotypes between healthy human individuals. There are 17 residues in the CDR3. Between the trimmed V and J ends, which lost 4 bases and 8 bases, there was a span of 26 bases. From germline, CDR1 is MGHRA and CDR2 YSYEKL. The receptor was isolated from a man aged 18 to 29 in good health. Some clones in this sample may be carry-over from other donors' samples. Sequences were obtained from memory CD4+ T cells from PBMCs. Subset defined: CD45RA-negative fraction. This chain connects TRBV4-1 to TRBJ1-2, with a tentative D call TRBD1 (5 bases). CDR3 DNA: TGCGCCAGCAGCCTCAGTTGGGGCGGAGGAAAGTTAGGCGGCTACACCTTC. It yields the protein CASSLSWGGGKLGGYTF.